The 14 T cell receptor beta chains below come from one sample, sequenced in a study. TCRdb called the 5' RACE reads again in MiXCR, with one record for every CDR3 protein. This table holds approximately 21,000 distinct CDR3 sequences, about 30% found once. Sequencing input: tumor-infiltrating naive CD4+ T cells sorted from the breast tumor. Noted subset: naive CD4+ T cells, CD4+CD45RA+CD25-. These receptors were collected from a female donor with breast cancer.

This clonotype came up a few times. The chain combines TRBV5-1 with TRBJ2-1; TRBD2 is a possible D gene (6 bases). The CDR3 covers 14 residues. The germline V and J ends were trimmed by 0 bases and 9 bases, with 13 bases remaining between them. The germline CDR1 and CDR2 sequences are SGHRS and YFSETQ. CDR3 sequence (DNA): TGCGCCAGCAGCTTGGACGGGAGCGGAACTGAGCAGTTCTTC. This gives the protein CASSLDGSGTEQFF. The variable domain in full, with the rest retrieved from reference TRBV5-1 and TRBJ2-1, is KAGVTQTPRYLIKTRGQQVTLSCSPISGHRSVSWYQQTPGQGLQFLFEYFSETQRNKGNFPGRFSGRQFSNSRSEMNVSTLELGDSALYLCASSLDGSGTEQFFGPGTRLTVL.

Comments on this clonotype: A much bigger clone sits one base away, suggesting this may be a read error. V and J are TRBV19 and TRBJ1-1, with 7 nucleotides matching TRBD1. CDR1 and CDR2 (germline): LNHDA, SQIVND (reference sequence). The CDR3 consists of 14 residues. CDR3 amino acids: CARSTGQPNTEAFF. The CDR3 DNA reads as TGTGCCAGAAGTACGGGACAGCCGAACACTGAAGCTTTCTTT.

This chain connects TRBV20-1 to TRBJ2-1; D possibly uses TRBD1 or TRBD2 (6 bases each). CDR3 size: 14 residues. The V end was cut by 6 bases, the J end by 10 bases, with 22 bases between. CDR1 DFQATT and CDR2 SNEGSKA come from the germline V gene (reference sequence). In DNA, the CDR3 is TGCAGTGCCCCAGACCGGGGGCGGCCCTCCGAGCAGTTCTTC. Translating gives CSAPDRGRPSEQFF.

The chain has TRBV12-3 or TRBV12-4 and TRBJ1-2; TRBD1 might be the D (5 bases). The CDR3 consists of 14 residues. V shed 6 bases and J shed 4 bases, with 15 bases lying between them. CDR3 in amino acids: CASSPGERGYGYTF. CDR3 bases: TGTGCCAGCAGCCCGGGAGAAAGGGGCTATGGCTACACCTTC.

This clonotype is judged medium-sized. J is TRBJ1-1 and V is TRBV7-9; 9 bases match TRBD1. After removal of 5 bases from V and 5 bases from J, the junction contained 6 bases not matched to a gene. Germline V lookup: CDR1 SEHNR, CDR2 FQNEAQ (reference sequence). The CDR3 is 14 residues long. The CDR3 here is CASSRTGVETEAFF. In DNA form, the CDR3 reads TGTGCCAGCAGCAGGACAGGGGTTGAGACTGAAGCTTTCTTT.

The chain links TRBV6-1 to TRBJ1-5; 8 bases map to TRBD1. After removal of 5 bases from V and 3 bases from J, the junction contained 12 bases not matched to a gene. The CDR3 loop spans 17 amino acids. Germline CDR1 MNHNS, CDR2 SASEGT. The CDR3 sequence: CASSMGRDRHPNQPQHF. Written as DNA, the CDR3 is TGTGCCAGCAGTATGGGTAGGGACAGGCATCCCAATCAGCCCCAGCATTTT.

Note on this clonotype: Because the CDR3 is missing its conserved closing phenylalanine or tryptophan, this is likely a read error. The chain links TRBV2 to TRBJ2-1, with 12 bases fitting TRBD2. This CDR3 spans 18 amino acids. V shed 0 bases, J shed 1 base, and the junction held 4 bases outside the gene matches. Germline V gives CDR1 SNHLY, CDR2 FYNNEI. CDR3 amino acids: CASSEAETSGSSYNEQFL. CDR3 nucleotides: TGTGCCAGCAGTGAAGCGGAGACTAGCGGGAGTTCCTACAATGAGCAGTTCCTC.

The chain is built from TRBV7-7 and TRBJ2-3; D perhaps matches TRBD2 (6 bases). Germline values: CDR1 SSHAT, CDR2 FNYEAQ (reference sequence). The CDR3 runs 15 residues. Between the trimmed V and J ends, which lost 3 bases and 4 bases, there was a span of 14 bases. The CDR3 nucleotides are TGTGCCAGCAGCTTGGATACTAGCCCCGCAGATACGCAGTATTTT. This encodes CASSLDTSPADTQYF.

The chain carries TRBV3-1 and TRBJ1-1; D gene uncertain. The V gene lost 0 bases and the J gene lost 3 bases, with 17 bases spanning the gap. CDR3 length equals 17 residues. CDR1 LGHDT and CDR2 YNNKEL come from the germline V gene (reference sequence). CDR3 sequence reads: CASSQDLGFGLDTEAFF. The CDR3 DNA is TGTGCCAGCAGCCAAGATCTCGGTTTCGGCCTGGACACTGAAGCTTTCTTT.

Turning to this clonotype: A much larger clone differs from this one at a single base, so this may be a read error. This rearrangement joins TRBV9 to TRBJ2-7, with 12 bases that match TRBD2. Unmatched junction bases numbered 10, after V lost 0 bases and J lost 3 bases. The CDR3 spans 18 residues. CDR1 SGDLS and CDR2 YYNGEE come from the germline V gene. CDR3 region: CASSVEPQTSGGGYEQYF. CDR3 bases: TGTGCCAGCAGCGTAGAACCCCAGACTAGCGGGGGTGGCTACGAGCAGTACTTC.

Within the sample, this clonotype is medium-sized (0.01 to 0.1%). The chain links TRBV5-4 to TRBJ2-1; a weak D match, TRBD2 (5 bases). The V gene's germline CDR1 is SGHNT and CDR2 YYREEE (reference sequence). This CDR3 comprises 16 residues. Between the trimmed V and J ends, which lost 4 bases and 0 bases, there was a span of 14 bases. The CDR3 DNA reads as TGTGCCAGCAGCCCCGCAGCGGAGAGCTCCTACAATGAGCAGTTCTTC. Translated: CASSPAAESSYNEQFF.

The chain couples TRBV28 to TRBJ2-1; D unclear. V lost 7 bases and J 11 bases, leaving 18 bases between the germline ends. This CDR3 is 13 amino acids long. Germline V gene lookup returns CDR1 MDHEN and CDR2 SYDVKM. CDR3 sequence reads: CASTSYVAPKQFF. The CDR3, as DNA: TGTGCCAGCACCTCGTACGTGGCTCCCAAGCAGTTCTTC.

About this clonotype: The CDR3 does not end in the conserved phenylalanine or tryptophan, so this is likely a read error. The chain is built from TRBV24-1 and TRBJ1-5; D remains ambiguous. CDR1 is KGHDR and CDR2 is SFDVKD in the germline V gene. There are 14 residues in the CDR3. The CDR3 nucleotides read TGTGCCACCAGTCCAAGGGAGTTCGGTCAGACCCAGCATTCT. This codes for CATSPREFGQTQHS.

In its sample, this clonotype ranks as medium-sized. This chain links TRBV7-2 with TRBJ2-1; D gene ambiguous. CDR1 and CDR2 from the germline V gene are SGHTA and FQGNSA. CDR3 size: 16 residues. V gave up 0 bases and J gave up 5 bases, with 14 bases separating them. CDR3 in DNA: TGTGCCAGCAGCTTAGCCGTGACACTGCCCCACAATGAGCAGTTCTTC. Its translation is CASSLAVTLPHNEQFF.